The rows below give T cell receptor beta chains drawn from one sample of a study of blood T cell repertoires in COVID-19. Libraries were prepared by immunoSEQ multiplex PCR; TCRdb keeps only in-frame clonotypes and omits some of them. The sample lists about 140,000 clones; 88% were seen once. Sequences were obtained from peripheral blood. The receptor set was obtained from a human donor with COVID-19, enrolled during active disease. The donor label of this sample is uncertain. The conserved cysteine and the conserved F or W are not part of the CDR3 here.

V gene	J gene	CDR3 protein
TRBV9	TRBJ2-2	ASSRDREGTGELF
TRBV29-1	TRBJ2-2	SVGGGHTGELF
TRBV19	TRBJ2-3	ASSTTGTSTDTQY
TRBV5-4	TRBJ1-1	ASSFDGYSEAF
TRBV6-5	TRBJ1-1	ASSYFRSYTEAF
TRBV5-4	TRBJ2-7	ASSLPSGGKRSYEQY
TRBV3-1/TRBV3-2	TRBJ2-7	ASSQAWQGIYEQY
TRBV30	TRBJ1-2	ACTTGATYGYT
TRBV5-1	TRBJ1-2	ASSPKRGKEYGYT
TRBV28	TRBJ1-4	ASSYRGRTNEKLF
TRBV12-3/TRBV12-4	TRBJ1-2	ASSTGANYGYT
TRBV3-1/TRBV3-2	TRBJ2-1	ASSLGRTRYNEQF
TRBV6-5	TRBJ2-5	ASSRRETQY
TRBV7-9	TRBJ2-3	ASSIDRGDTQY
TRBV5-1	TRBJ1-3	ASSLGTDNGNTIY
TRBV3-1/TRBV3-2	TRBJ1-1	ASSHPRGAEAF
TRBV2	TRBJ2-5	ASSEGGARETQY
TRBV5-5	TRBJ1-1	ASSPTTGRTEAF
TRBV29-1	TRBJ2-5	SVAMGLATETQY
TRBV7-2	TRBJ2-2	ASSLAGGANTGELF
TRBV19	TRBJ1-2	ASSTSSAAGYGYT
TRBV10-1	TRBJ1-4	ASSEGTGLGEKLF
TRBV30	TRBJ1-5	AWSRAGGDNQPQH
TRBV5-6	TRBJ2-7	ASSLRTGAYEQY
TRBV7-3	TRBJ2-3	ASSAQGTGTDTQY
TRBV11-2	TRBJ2-7	ASGYINSGVEQY
TRBV19	TRBJ2-5	ASSSRQGRETQY
TRBV9	TRBJ2-5	ASSVGASGVQETQY
TRBV7-9	TRBJ2-7	ASSSDDYGHYEQY
TRBV4-1	TRBJ2-1	ASSQPGTSGKTEQF
TRBV15	TRBJ2-6	ATSRDGGAGANVLT
TRBV7-6	TRBJ1-4	ASSPPAGTGPEKLF